These 15 T cell receptor beta chains came from one sample sequenced in a study of tumor and adjacent non-tumor tissue in lung cancer. This sample's RNA came from whole unsorted tissue. Distant lung tissue was collected more than 3 cm away from the tumor edge. Three rounds of nested PCR, following a modified ARM-PCR protocol, produced the TCRbeta library. One entry per CDR3 protein results from TCRdb running MiXCR on the multiplex PCR reads. The sample has more than 55,000 distinct CDR3 sequences; roughly 77% are singletons. The sequencing sample was made of distant non-tumor lung tissue. These receptors all come from a man aged 55 to 69 with non-small cell lung cancer.

Points on this clonotype: Here the CDR3 omits its conserved ending phenylalanine or tryptophan, so a read error is the likely source. The V call is TRBV24-1, the J call TRBJ2-1; a possible D gene is TRBD1 (6 bases). The CDR3 has 13 residues. Germline V gives CDR1 KGHDR, CDR2 SFDVKD. Trimming left V 8 bases short and J 4 bases short, with 11 bases between. CDR3 DNA sequence: TGTGCCACCACGTGTCAGGGGTACAATGAGCAGTTCTCC. Encoded protein: CATTCQGYNEQFS.

The rearrangement uses TRBV4-1 and TRBJ2-2; possible D gene TRBD2, 6 bases. This CDR3 is 15 amino acids long. Trimming left V 8 bases short and J 9 bases short, with 22 bases between. Germline assignment: CDR1 MGHRA and CDR2 YSYEKL. CDR3 sequence: CASDQDRGGIRELFF. The CDR3 DNA is TGCGCCAGCGACCAAGATCGGGGCGGGATAAGGGAGCTGTTTTTT.

Note on this clonotype: One junction end does not reproduce the germline sequence, and a read error may be involved. The chain carries TRBV11-3 and TRBJ2-1; TRBD2 aligns across 14 bases. The CDR3 length is 16 residues. Germline V gives CDR1 SGHNT, CDR2 YENEEA. The CDR3 reads CASSGTSGSMYNEQFF. The CDR3 DNA is TGTGCCAGCAGCGGGACTAGCGGGAGTATGTACAATGAACAGTTCTTC.

For this clonotype: One junction end does not reproduce the germline sequence, and a read error may be involved. The chain is built from TRBV6-1 and TRBJ1-2; the D gene is possibly TRBD1 (5 bases). Germline lookup yields CDR1 MNHNS and CDR2 SASEGT. The CDR3 has 12 residues. This chain's CDR3 is CASTPGSVGYAF. DNA of the CDR3: TGTGCCAGCACCCCAGGGAGCGTTGGCTACGCCTTC.

This clonotype was observed a handful of times. Relative to the germline gene, one junction end is altered; a read error may explain this. The CDR3 DNA follows: TGTGCCAGCAGTTCTATCGAACGGGAGCCGGGAGATACACAGTATTTT. Amino acid sequence: CASSSIEREPGDTQYF. The chain links TRBV5-4 to TRBJ2-3; a possible D gene is TRBD2 (6 bases). Germline V CDR1 and CDR2: SGHNT, YYREEE (reference sequence). CDR3 length: 16 residues.

The V call is TRBV15, the J call TRBJ2-2, with TRBD2 identical over 8 bases. The V gene end was trimmed by 11 bases and the J gene end by 4 bases; junction bases not matched to a gene: 9. Germline assignment: CDR1 LNHNV and CDR2 YYDKDF (reference sequence). There are 14 residues in the CDR3. The CDR3 nucleotides are TGTGCCTCCGAAACCGGGACTAGCACCGGGGAGCTGTTTTTT. Translated: CASETGTSTGELFF.

This clonotype was detected only a few times. One junction end disagrees with the germline gene, perhaps due to a read error. The chain carries TRBV6-5 and TRBJ2-1; D might be TRBD2 (6 bases). Germline-derived CDR1 and CDR2 are MNHEY and SVGAGI. This CDR3 is built from 15 residues. The CDR3 reads CASRPLACSYIEQFF. DNA of the CDR3: TGTGCCAGCAGGCCACTAGCATGCTCCTACATTGAGCAGTTCTTC.

A word on this clonotype: One end of the junction varies from germline; a read error may be responsible. The chain links TRBV6-2 or TRBV6-3 to TRBJ2-1; unclear D gene. The CDR3 is 17 amino acids. Germline loops: CDR1 MNHEY, CDR2 SVGEGT. The CDR3 loop is CTSSYNIRASFPPEQFF. The CDR3 DNA reads TGTACCAGTAGTTACAATATACGCGCGAGTTTCCCCCCTGAGCAGTTCTTC.

The chain couples TRBV6-6 to TRBJ1-2; maybe TRBD1 (5 bases). Trimming took off 4 bases at V and 9 bases at J, with 30 bases between the two ends. The CDR3 loop spans 18 amino acids. The V gene's germline CDR1 is MNHNY and CDR2 SVGAGI (reference sequence). In nucleotides, the CDR3 is TGTGCCAGCAGTTCATGGGTTCTCGGAGGGGTCCTTAACTACAGCTACACCTTC. Translating it yields CASSSWVLGGVLNYSYTF.

This clonotype has only a few counts. The V and J genes are TRBV28 and TRBJ1-4; possible D gene TRBD1, 5 bases. The V gene's germline CDR1 is MDHEN and CDR2 SYDVKM. Trimming pared 2 bases from V and 8 bases from J, leaving 15 bases between. CDR3 size: 15 residues. Here the CDR3 DNA reads TGTGCCAGCAGTTTACATGGAGGGGTGGGAGAAAAACTGTTTTTT. Its protein is CASSLHGGVGEKLFF.

About this clonotype: The CDR3 does not close with the conserved phenylalanine or tryptophan, likely indicating a read error. The rearrangement uses TRBV29-1 and TRBJ2-4, with D maybe TRBD1 (6 bases). Trimming stripped 7 bases from V and 7 bases from J, with 17 bases between. Looked up from germline, CDR1 is SQVTM and CDR2 is ANQGSEA. The CDR3 contains 13 residues. Written as DNA, the CDR3 is TGCAGCGACCTTGCAGGGGAGATGAACATTCAGTACCTC. Translated: CSDLAGEMNIQYL.

The rearrangement joins TRBV20-1 to TRBJ1-1; D not certain. The CDR3 length is 11 residues. CDR1 is DFQATT and CDR2 is SNEGSKA in the germline V gene (reference sequence). Deletions cut 6 bases from V and 5 bases from J, with 10 bases between. The CDR3 loop reads CSARAPTEAFF. Written as DNA, the CDR3 is TGCAGTGCCCGGGCCCCTACTGAAGCTTTCTTT.

On this clonotype: Germline and junction disagree at one end, which may indicate a read error. The gene calls are TRBV5-6 and TRBJ2-7; D could derive from TRBD1 or TRBD2 (5 bases each). The CDR3 is made up of 15 amino acids. CDR1 is SGHDT and CDR2 is YYEEEE in the germline V gene. CDR3 sequence: CASSSRDGLSYEQCF. CDR3 nucleotides: TGTGCCAGCAGCTCCCGGGACGGCCTCTCCTACGAGCAGTGCTTC.

A note on this clonotype: Mismatch with germline at one junction end may stem from a read error. The chain carries TRBV29-1 and TRBJ1-1, with D possibly matching TRBD1 (5 bases). Germline assignment: CDR1 SQVTM and CDR2 ANQGSEA. The CDR3 extends over 12 amino acids. This chain's CDR3 is CSVEAGSTEAFF. CDR3 nucleotide sequence: TGCAGCGTTGAAGCAGGGAGTACTGAAGCATTCTTT.

Comments on this clonotype: At one end the junction does not follow the germline gene, possibly because of a read error. The V gene is TRBV6-5, the J gene TRBJ1-1; unclear D gene. This CDR3 is 15 amino acids long. Germline loops: CDR1 MNHEY, CDR2 SVGAGI. The CDR3 DNA follows: TGTGCCAGCGGCCAGGTTAAGGGTTGGAACACTGTAGCTTTCTTT. Protein sequence: CASGQVKGWNTVAFF.